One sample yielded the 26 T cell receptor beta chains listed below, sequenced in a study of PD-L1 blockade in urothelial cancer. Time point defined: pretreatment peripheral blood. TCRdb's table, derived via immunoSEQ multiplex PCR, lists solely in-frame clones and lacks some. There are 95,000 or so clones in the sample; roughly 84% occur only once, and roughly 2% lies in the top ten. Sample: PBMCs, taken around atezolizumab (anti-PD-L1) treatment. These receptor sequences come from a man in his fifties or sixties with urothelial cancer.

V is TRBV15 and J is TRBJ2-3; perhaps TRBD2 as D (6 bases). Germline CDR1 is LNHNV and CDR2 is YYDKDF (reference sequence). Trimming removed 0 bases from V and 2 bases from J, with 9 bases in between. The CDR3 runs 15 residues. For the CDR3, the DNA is TGTGCCACCAGCAGAGATCGGGAGTTCACAGATACGCAGTATTTT. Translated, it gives CATSRDREFTDTQYF.

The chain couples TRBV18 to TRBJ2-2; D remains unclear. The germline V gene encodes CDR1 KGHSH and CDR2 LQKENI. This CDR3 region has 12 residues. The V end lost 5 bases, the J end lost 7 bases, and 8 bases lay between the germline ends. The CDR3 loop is CASSTGGGELFF. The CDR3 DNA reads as TGTGCCAGCTCAACCGGTGGCGGGGAGCTGTTTTTT.

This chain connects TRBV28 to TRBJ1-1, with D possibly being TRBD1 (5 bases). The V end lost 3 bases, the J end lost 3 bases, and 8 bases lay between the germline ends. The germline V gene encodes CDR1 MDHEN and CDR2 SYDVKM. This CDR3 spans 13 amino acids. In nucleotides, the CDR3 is TGTGCCAGCAGTTTTCTCAGGGACACTGAAGCTTTCTTT. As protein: CASSFLRDTEAFF.

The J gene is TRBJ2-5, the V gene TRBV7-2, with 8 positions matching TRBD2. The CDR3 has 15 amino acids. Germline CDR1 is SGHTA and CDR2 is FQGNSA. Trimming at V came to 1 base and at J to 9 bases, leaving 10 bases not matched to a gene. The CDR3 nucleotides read TGTGCCAGCAGCTTAGTGGTCGCGGGGGGCGAATCCCAGTACTTC. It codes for CASSLVVAGGESQYF.

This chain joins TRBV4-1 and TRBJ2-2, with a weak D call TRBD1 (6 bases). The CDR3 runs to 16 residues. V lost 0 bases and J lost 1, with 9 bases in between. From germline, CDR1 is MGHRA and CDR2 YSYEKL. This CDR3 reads CASSQEPGQNTGELFF. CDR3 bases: TGCGCCAGCAGCCAAGAGCCGGGACAGAACACCGGGGAGCTGTTTTTT.

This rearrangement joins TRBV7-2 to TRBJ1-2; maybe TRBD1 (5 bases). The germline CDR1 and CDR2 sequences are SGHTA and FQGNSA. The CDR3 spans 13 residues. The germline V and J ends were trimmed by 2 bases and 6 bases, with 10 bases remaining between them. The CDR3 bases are TGTGCCAGCAGCTTATTGGTGACAGATGGCTACACCTTC. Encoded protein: CASSLLVTDGYTF.

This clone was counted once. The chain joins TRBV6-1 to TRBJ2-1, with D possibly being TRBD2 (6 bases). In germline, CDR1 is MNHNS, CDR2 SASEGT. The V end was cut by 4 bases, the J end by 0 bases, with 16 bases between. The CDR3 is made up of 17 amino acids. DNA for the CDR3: TGTGCCAGCAGTGGTACGTCTAGCGTTAGCTCCTACAATGAGCAGTTCTTC. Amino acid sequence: CASSGTSSVSSYNEQFF.

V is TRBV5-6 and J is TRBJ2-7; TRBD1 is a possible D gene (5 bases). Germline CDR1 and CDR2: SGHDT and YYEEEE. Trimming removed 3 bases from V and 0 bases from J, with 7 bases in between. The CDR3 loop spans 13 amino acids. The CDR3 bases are TGTGCCAGCAGCTCAGGGATCTCCTACGAGCAGTACTTC. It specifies CASSSGISYEQYF.

This CDR3 is CASSLGGWVKKDTEAFF. CDR3 coding DNA: TGTGCCAGCAGCTTAGGAGGTTGGGTCAAAAAGGACACTGAAGCTTTCTTT. The chain carries TRBV7-2 and TRBJ1-1; D ambiguous. Trimming took 1 base from V and 3 from J, leaving 18 bases between them. Germline CDR1 and CDR2: SGHTA and FQGNSA. CDR3 size: 17 residues. The full variable domain, with the rest looked up from reference TRBV7-2 and TRBJ1-1, is GAGVSQSPSNKVTEKGKDVELRCDPISGHTALYWYRQSLGQGLEFLIYFQGNSAPDKSGLPSDRFSAERTGGSVSTLTIQRTQQEDSAVYLCASSLGGWVKKDTEAFFGQGTRLTVV.

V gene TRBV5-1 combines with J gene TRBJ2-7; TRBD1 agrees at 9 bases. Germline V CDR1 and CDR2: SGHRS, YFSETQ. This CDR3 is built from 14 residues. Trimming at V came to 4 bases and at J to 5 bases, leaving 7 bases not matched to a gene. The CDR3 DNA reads TGCGCCAGCAGCCCAGGAGGACAGGGGAACGAGCAGTACTTC. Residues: CASSPGGQGNEQYF.

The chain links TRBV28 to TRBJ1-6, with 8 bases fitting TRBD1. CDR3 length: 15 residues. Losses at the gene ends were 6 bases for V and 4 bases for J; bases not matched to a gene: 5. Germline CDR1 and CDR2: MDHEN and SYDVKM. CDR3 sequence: CASSRRTGYNSPLHF. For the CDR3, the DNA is TGTGCCAGCAGCCGTCGGACAGGGTATAATTCACCCCTCCACTTT.

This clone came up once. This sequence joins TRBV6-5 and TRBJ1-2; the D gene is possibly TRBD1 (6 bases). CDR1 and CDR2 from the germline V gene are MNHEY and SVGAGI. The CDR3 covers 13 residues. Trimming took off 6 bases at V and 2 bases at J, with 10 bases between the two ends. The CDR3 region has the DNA TGTGCCAGCAGACCAGACAGGAACTATGGCTACACCTTC. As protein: CASRPDRNYGYTF.

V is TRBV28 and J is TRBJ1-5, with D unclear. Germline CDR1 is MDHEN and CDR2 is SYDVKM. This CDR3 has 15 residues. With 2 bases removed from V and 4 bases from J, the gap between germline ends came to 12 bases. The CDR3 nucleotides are TGTGCCAGCAGTTTACGGGGTCGGGGAAATCAGCCCCAGCATTTT. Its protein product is CASSLRGRGNQPQHF.

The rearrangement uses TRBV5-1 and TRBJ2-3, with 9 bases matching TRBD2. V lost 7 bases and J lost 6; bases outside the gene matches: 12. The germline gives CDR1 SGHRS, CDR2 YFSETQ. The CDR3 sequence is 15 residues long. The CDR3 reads CASLPWAGGPDTQYF. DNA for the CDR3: TGCGCCAGCCTTCCTTGGGCGGGAGGGCCGGATACGCAGTATTTT.

This CDR3 is CASSSTGGGLQETQYF. CDR3 coding DNA: TGTGCCAGCAGCTCTACAGGGGGAGGTTTGCAAGAGACCCAGTACTTC. The chain is built from TRBV5-6 and TRBJ2-5, with 8 bases fitting TRBD1. CDR3 length: 16 residues. With V trimmed by 3 bases and J by 2 bases, 9 bases remained unmatched. Germline V gene data show CDR1 as SGHDT and CDR2 as YYEEEE.

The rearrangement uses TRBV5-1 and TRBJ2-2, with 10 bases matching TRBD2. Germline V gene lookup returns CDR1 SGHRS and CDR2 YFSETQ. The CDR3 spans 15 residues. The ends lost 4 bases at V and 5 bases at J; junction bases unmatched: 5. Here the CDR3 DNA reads TGCGCCAGCAGCCAAGAGACTAGCGGGACCGGGGAGCTGTTTTTT. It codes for CASSQETSGTGELFF.

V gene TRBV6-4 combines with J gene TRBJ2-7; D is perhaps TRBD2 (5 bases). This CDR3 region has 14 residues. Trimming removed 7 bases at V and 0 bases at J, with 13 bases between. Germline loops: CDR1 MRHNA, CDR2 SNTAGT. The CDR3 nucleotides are TGTGCCAGCACTTTACCGGGAAACTCCTACGAGCAGTACTTC. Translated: CASTLPGNSYEQYF.

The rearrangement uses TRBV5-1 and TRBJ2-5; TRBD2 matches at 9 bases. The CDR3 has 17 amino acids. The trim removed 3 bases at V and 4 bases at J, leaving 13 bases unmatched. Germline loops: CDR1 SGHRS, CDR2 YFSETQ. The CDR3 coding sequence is TGCGCCAGCAGCTCGACTAGCGGCCTAGGGGGTGGAGAGACCCAGTACTTC. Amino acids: CASSSTSGLGGGETQYF. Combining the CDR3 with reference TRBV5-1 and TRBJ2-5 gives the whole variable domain KAGVTQTPRYLIKTRGQQVTLSCSPISGHRSVSWYQQTPGQGLQFLFEYFSETQRNKGNFPGRFSGRQFSNSRSEMNVSTLELGDSALYLCASSSTSGLGGGETQYFGPGTRLLVL.

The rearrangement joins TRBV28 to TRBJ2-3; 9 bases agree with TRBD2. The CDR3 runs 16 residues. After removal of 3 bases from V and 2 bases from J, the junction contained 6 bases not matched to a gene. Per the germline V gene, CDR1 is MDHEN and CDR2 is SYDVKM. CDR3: CASSFRLAELTDTQYF. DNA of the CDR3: TGTGCCAGCAGTTTTAGACTAGCGGAACTCACAGATACGCAGTATTTT.

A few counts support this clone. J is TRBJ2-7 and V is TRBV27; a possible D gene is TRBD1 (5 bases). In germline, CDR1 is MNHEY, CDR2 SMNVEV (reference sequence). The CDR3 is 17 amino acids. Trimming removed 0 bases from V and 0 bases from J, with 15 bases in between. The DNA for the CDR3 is TGTGCCAGCAGTTTATCGGGTAGGGGATTTTACTCCTACGAGCAGTACTTC. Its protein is CASSLSGRGFYSYEQYF.

The CDR3 spells CASSPTRLAGSVPDTQYF. The DNA for the CDR3 is TGTGCCAGCTCACCAACACGACTAGCGGGATCGGTCCCGGATACGCAGTATTTT. The genes are TRBV18 and TRBJ2-3; TRBD2 agrees at 11 bases. Trimming took 2 bases from V and 6 from J; bases not matched to a gene: 13. Germline V gives CDR1 KGHSH, CDR2 LQKENI. This CDR3 comprises 18 residues.

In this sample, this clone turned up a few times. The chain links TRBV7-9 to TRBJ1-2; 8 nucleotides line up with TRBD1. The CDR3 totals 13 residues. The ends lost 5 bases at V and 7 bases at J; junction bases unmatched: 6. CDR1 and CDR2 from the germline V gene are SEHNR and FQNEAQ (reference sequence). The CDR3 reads CASSHDRGGGYTF. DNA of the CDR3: TGTGCCAGCAGCCATGACAGGGGCGGTGGCTACACCTTC.

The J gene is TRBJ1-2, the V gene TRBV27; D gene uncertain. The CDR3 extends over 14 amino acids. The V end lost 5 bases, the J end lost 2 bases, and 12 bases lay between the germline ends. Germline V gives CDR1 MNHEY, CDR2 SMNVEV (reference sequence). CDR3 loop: CASSPAGRNYGYTF. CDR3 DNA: TGTGCCAGCAGTCCCGCGGGGAGAAACTATGGCTACACCTTC.

CDR3 bases: TGTGCCAGCAGCGTCGCAGGGGGACAGGTGACAGATACGCAGTATTTT. It yields the protein CASSVAGGQVTDTQYF. V usage is TRBV9 and J usage is TRBJ2-3; 8 bases fit TRBD1. There are 16 residues in the CDR3. Trimming removed 2 bases from V and 3 bases from J; junction bases left unmatched: 8. Germline V gives CDR1 SGDLS, CDR2 YYNGEE.

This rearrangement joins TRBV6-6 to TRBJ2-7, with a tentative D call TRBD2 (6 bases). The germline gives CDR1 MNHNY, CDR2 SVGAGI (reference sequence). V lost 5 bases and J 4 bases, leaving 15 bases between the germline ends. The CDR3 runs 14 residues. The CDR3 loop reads CASSALHGRYEQYF. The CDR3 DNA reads TGTGCCAGCAGTGCGCTACACGGGAGATACGAGCAGTACTTC.

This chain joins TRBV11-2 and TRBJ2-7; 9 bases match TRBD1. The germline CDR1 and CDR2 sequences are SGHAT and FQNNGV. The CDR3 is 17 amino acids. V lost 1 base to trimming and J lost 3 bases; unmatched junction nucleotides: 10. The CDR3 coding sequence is TGTGCCAGCAGCTTAGCGGGACAGGGAGCTGGAATCTACGAGCAGTACTTC. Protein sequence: CASSLAGQGAGIYEQYF. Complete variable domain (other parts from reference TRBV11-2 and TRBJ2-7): EAGVAQSPRYKIIEKRQSVAFWCNPISGHATLYWYQQILGQGPKLLIQFQNNGVVDDSQLPKDRFSAERLKGVDSTLKIQPAKLEDSAVYLCASSLAGQGAGIYEQYFGPGTRLTVT.